This T cell receptor (beta chain) was captured in a study of blood T cells in healthy people across ages. Study results and limitations: TCR beta diversity, measured per million T cells, fell in a roughly linear way with age. Versus aged donors, long-lived donors had higher diversity and more naive CD4+ cells.

As for this clonotype: Its antigen is undetermined.

A sample-barcoded 5' primer and a J-beta primer mix were used in a second PCR of roughly 7 to 11 cycles. A template-switch adaptor that had 12 random nucleotides put a tag on each cDNA molecule. From the 5' RACE reads, TCRdb called clonotypes with MiXCR, one entry per CDR3 protein. The top ten hold 15% to 17% of the sample, which has 500,000 to 700,000 distinct CDR3 sequences, approximately 30% seen once. Trimming cost V 1 base and J 2 bases, with 7 bases left between them. The CDR3 length is 14 residues. CDR1 is LGHNA, CDR2 YNFKEQ, per germline. The sequence was obtained from a woman older than 75 in good health. Sequenced material: blood. This chain joins TRBV4-2 and TRBJ2-3; D not certain. Here the CDR3 DNA reads TGTGCCAGCAGCCAAGGCTATATCACAGATACGCAGTATTTT. It yields the protein CASSQGYITDTQYF.